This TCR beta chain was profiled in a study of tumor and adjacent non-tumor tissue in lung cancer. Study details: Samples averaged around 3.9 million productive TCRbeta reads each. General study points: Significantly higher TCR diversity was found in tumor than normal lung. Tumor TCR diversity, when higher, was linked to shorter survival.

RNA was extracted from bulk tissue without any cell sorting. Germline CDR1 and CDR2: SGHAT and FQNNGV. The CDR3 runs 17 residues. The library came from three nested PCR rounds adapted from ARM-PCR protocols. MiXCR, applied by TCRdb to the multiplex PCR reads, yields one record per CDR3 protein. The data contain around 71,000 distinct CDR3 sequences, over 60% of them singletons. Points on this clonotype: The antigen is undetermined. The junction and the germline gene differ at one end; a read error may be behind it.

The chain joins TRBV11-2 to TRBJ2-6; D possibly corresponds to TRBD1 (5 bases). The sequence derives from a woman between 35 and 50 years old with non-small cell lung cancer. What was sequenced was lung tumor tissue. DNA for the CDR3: TGTGACAGCAGGCCGAACTTGAAGGGCTCTGGGGCCAACGTCCTGATTTTC. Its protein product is CDSRPNLKGSGANVLIF.